This T cell receptor (beta chain) was profiled in a study of cytotoxic CD8 clonotypes in ibrutinib-treated CLL. Looking at the study overall: Response samples were drawn at a median of about twelve months of treatment, range 6 to 36.

General observations from the study: Ibrutinib response saw clonality rise, and progression saw it return toward baseline. Rare overall, public clonotypes shrank or held steady under therapy.

Data came from immunoSEQ multiplex PCR; TCRdb stores just in-frame clones and leaves some out. The data show some 200,000 clones, 72% seen once. PBMCs that had been cryopreserved were the source of 1.5 to 2.5 micrograms of genomic DNA for TCR beta libraries. Points on this clone: Its specificity is not known.

The CDR3 has 12 amino acids. The germline V gene encodes CDR1 SGHTA and CDR2 FQGNSA. V lost 5 bases and J 7 bases, leaving 11 bases between the germline ends. J is TRBJ1-1 and V is TRBV7-2; no firm D call. The sequencing here drew on PBMCs, taken after 24 months of ibrutinib treatment. The clonotype was recovered from a human donor with chronic lymphocytic leukemia. CDR3 in DNA: TGTGCCAGCAGCCTACTTCTGAGTGAAGCTTTCTTT. This gives the protein CASSLLLSEAFF.